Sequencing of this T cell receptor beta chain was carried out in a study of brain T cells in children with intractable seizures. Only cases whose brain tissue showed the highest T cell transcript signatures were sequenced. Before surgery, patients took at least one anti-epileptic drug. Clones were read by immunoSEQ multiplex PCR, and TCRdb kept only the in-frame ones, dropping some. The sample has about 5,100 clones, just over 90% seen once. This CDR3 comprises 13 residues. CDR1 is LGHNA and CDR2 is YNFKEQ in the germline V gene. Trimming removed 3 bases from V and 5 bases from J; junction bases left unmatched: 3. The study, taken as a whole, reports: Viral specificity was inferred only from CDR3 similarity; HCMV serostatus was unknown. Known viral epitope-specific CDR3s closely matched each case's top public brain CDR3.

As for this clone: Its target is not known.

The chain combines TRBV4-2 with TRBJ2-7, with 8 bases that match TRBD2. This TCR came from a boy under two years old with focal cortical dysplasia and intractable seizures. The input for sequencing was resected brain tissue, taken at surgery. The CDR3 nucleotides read TGTGCCAGCAGCCAGCGGGGGGAACACGAGCAGTACTTC. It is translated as CASSQRGEHEQYF.